Listed below are T cell receptor beta chains from one sample, sequenced in a study of blood T cells in healthy people across ages. A single record per CDR3 protein comes from TCRdb applying MiXCR to the 5' RACE reads. The top ten clones hold less than 8% of a sample with about 1,400,000 distinct CDR3 sequences, 42% of them seen once. The specimen sequenced was blood. These receptor sequences come from a young woman in good health. Each CDR3 is given with its conserved first and last residue. The D gene is left open where the match is weak. Size values are once, few and many counts, or a class for expanded clones, and some rows have none.

cdr3_aa,cdr3_nt,j_call,d_call,v_call,clone_size
CASEGFSAQYF,TGTGCCAGTGAAGGATTTTCGGCCCAGTACTTC,TRBJ2-7,.,TRBV7-2,.
CSVERGDRNTIYF,TGCAGCGTTGAGCGGGGTGATAGAAACACCATATATTTT,TRBJ1-3,.,TRBV29-1,.
CASTRGDSGYNEQFF,TGTGCCAGCACCCGGGGGGACAGCGGTTACAATGAGCAGTTCTTC,TRBJ2-1,.,TRBV12-3/TRBV12-4,few
CASHLPQTESGYTF,TGTGCCAGCCATCTACCTCAGACAGAGAGTGGCTACACCTTC,TRBJ1-2,.,TRBV2,once
CASSLVSGDTEAFF,TGTGCCAGCAGCTTAGTTAGTGGGGACACTGAAGCTTTCTTT,TRBJ1-1,.,TRBV7-9,.
CSARTGGEKTQYF,TGCAGTGCTAGGACAGGGGGCGAAAAGACCCAGTACTTC,TRBJ2-5,TRBD1,TRBV20-1,few
CASSLDVSGAYEQYF,TGCGCCAGCAGCTTGGATGTTAGCGGTGCCTACGAGCAGTACTTC,TRBJ2-7,.,TRBV5-1,few
CASSKDGVHEAFF,TGTGCCAGCAGCAAAGACGGGGTACATGAAGCTTTCTTT,TRBJ1-1,.,TRBV21-1,.
CASSQDPPREEPTDTQYF,TGCGCCAGCAGCCAAGATCCCCCCAGGGAGGAGCCCACAGATACGCAGTATTTT,TRBJ2-3,.,TRBV4-1,once
CASRQGSYGYTF,TGTGCCAGCAGGCAGGGGAGCTATGGCTACACCTTC,TRBJ1-2,.,TRBV27,many
CASSGGGTDLYNEQFF,TGTGCCAGCAGCGGGGGGGGGACTGACCTTTACAATGAGCAGTTCTTC,TRBJ2-1,TRBD2,TRBV9,few
CASSPKLSGLADFEQYF,TGTGCCAGTAGTCCTAAGCTATCAGGACTAGCGGACTTCGAGCAGTACTTC,TRBJ2-7,TRBD2,TRBV19,.
CASSSGQGASPQHF,TGTGCCAGCAGCTCAGGACAGGGGGCTTCGCCCCAGCATTTT,TRBJ1-5,TRBD1,TRBV7-9,.
CSAHQRRSIVGQETQYF,TGCAGTGCTCACCAACGACGCTCGATAGTCGGCCAAGAGACCCAGTACTTC,TRBJ2-5,.,TRBV20-1,.
CASAGGGPSYEQYF,TGTGCCAGCGCCGGAGGTGGGCCCTCCTACGAGCAGTACTTC,TRBJ2-7,.,TRBV3-1,few
CASSQKGLAGVFNEQYF,TGTGCCAGCAGCCAAAAGGGACTAGCGGGAGTTTTTAATGAGCAGTACTTC,TRBJ2-7,TRBD2,TRBV3-1,.
CASSNGPTEYNEQFF,TGTGCCAGCAGCAACGGGCCGACGGAATACAATGAGCAGTTCTTC,TRBJ2-1,.,TRBV27,.
CASSSEGTGGYTF,TGTGCCAGCAGTTCTGAGGGGACGGGTGGCTACACCTTC,TRBJ1-2,.,TRBV12-3/TRBV12-4,.
CASSSRYSGANVLTF,TGTGCCAGCAGTTCCAGATACTCTGGGGCCAACGTCCTGACTTTC,TRBJ2-6,.,TRBV12-3/TRBV12-4,few
CASIKVLAGVSETQYF,TGTGCCAGCATTAAGGTACTAGCGGGAGTGTCAGAGACCCAGTACTTC,TRBJ2-5,TRBD2,TRBV6-1,.
CSVDDRGGNTIYF,TGCAGCGTTGATGACAGGGGTGGAAACACCATATATTTT,TRBJ1-3,TRBD1,TRBV29-1,.
CASSGRGLTLYQETQYF,TGTGCCAGCAGTGGGCGGGGGCTAACCCTGTACCAAGAGACCCAGTACTTC,TRBJ2-5,.,TRBV2,.
CASSESRTGRTNYGYTF,TGCGCCAGCAGTGAGTCGCGGACAGGGCGAACTAACTATGGCTACACCTTC,TRBJ1-2,TRBD1,TRBV10-2,few
CASSPTGGYYTF,TGTGCCAGTAGTCCAACAGGGGGATACTACACCTTC,TRBJ1-2,TRBD1,TRBV19,.
CASSPRDLEGETQYF,TGTGCCAGCTCACCCCGGGACCTAGAGGGGGAGACCCAGTACTTC,TRBJ2-5,.,TRBV18,.
CAISSTGTRSKETQYF,TGTGCCATCAGTTCAACCGGGACGAGAAGTAAAGAGACCCAGTACTTC,TRBJ2-5,.,TRBV10-3,few
CSVPAWASGTGELFF,TGCAGCGTCCCGGCGTGGGCTAGCGGTACCGGGGAGCTGTTTTTT,TRBJ2-2,TRBD2,TRBV29-1,few
CASSEAGQGGGYTF,TGTGCCAGCAGTGAAGCGGGACAAGGGGGTGGCTACACCTTC,TRBJ1-2,.,TRBV2,.
CASSLSGDRELLNTEAFF,TGTGCCAGCAGCTTAAGCGGGGACAGGGAACTCCTGAACACTGAAGCTTTCTTT,TRBJ1-1,TRBD1,TRBV11-2,.
CASSARLAASSTDTQYF,TGCGCCAGCAGCGCCAGACTAGCGGCAAGTAGCACAGATACGCAGTATTTT,TRBJ2-3,TRBD2,TRBV5-1,few
CASSEEVAGHYDYTF,TGTGCCAGCAGTGAGGAGGTGGCAGGCCACTATGACTACACCTTC,TRBJ1-2,.,TRBV2,.
CASSSPLTASIPRGGYGYTF,TGTGCCAGCAGCTCCCCATTGACAGCGTCCATCCCTAGAGGTGGCTATGGCTACACCTTC,TRBJ1-2,.,TRBV7-2,few
CASSPGDKPSDTQYF,TGTGCCAGCTCACCGGGGGACAAACCTTCGGATACGCAGTATTTT,TRBJ2-3,.,TRBV18,.
CASSYGGPSSYEQYF,TGTGCCAGCAGTTACGGGGGCCCCAGCTCCTACGAGCAGTACTTC,TRBJ2-7,.,TRBV6-5,.
CASSLVSRTMNTEAFF,TGTGCCAGCAGCTTAGTGTCCCGGACCATGAACACTGAAGCTTTCTTT,TRBJ1-1,.,TRBV7-2,.
CASSLGLASAHEQYF,TGTGCCAGCAGTTTAGGACTAGCCTCCGCTCACGAGCAGTACTTC,TRBJ2-7,TRBD2,TRBV6-5,.
CASSLALRGEYF,TGTGCCAGCAGCTTAGCGCTCAGGGGAGAGTACTTC,TRBJ2-5,.,TRBV7-9,.
CASSLAGLAGISYNEQFF,TGCGCCAGCAGCTTAGCCGGACTAGCGGGGATCTCCTACAATGAGCAGTTCTTC,TRBJ2-1,TRBD2,TRBV5-1,once
CSVARTSGGVWYEQYF,TGCAGCGTTGCGAGGACTAGCGGGGGGGTCTGGTACGAGCAGTACTTC,TRBJ2-7,TRBD2,TRBV29-1,.
CASRDGTTDTQYF,TGCGCCAGCAGGGATGGGACTACAGATACGCAGTATTTT,TRBJ2-3,.,TRBV5-1,few
CASSYSSPTSGKETQYF,TGTGCCAGCAGTTACTCGTCCCCGACTAGCGGTAAAGAGACCCAGTACTTC,TRBJ2-5,TRBD2,TRBV6-5,few
CSAREGTGDNYGYTF,TGCAGTGCTAGAGAAGGGACAGGGGACAACTATGGCTACACCTTC,TRBJ1-2,TRBD1,TRBV20-1,many
CASSHNSGGAVNEQYF,TGTGCCAGCAGTCACAATAGCGGGGGGGCCGTCAACGAGCAGTACTTC,TRBJ2-7,TRBD2,TRBV6-6,many
CASRYRVSYEQYF,TGTGCCAGCAGGTACAGGGTCTCCTACGAGCAGTACTTC,TRBJ2-7,.,TRBV2,few
CASHNSVGNEQFF,TGTGCCAGCCACAATAGCGTGGGAAATGAGCAGTTCTTC,TRBJ2-1,.,TRBV2,.